A single sample is the source of the 9 T cell receptor beta chains below, sequenced in a study of T cell repertoires in cytomegalovirus infection. TCRdb reanalysed the reads using MiXCR and keeps one entry per CDR3 protein. The sample includes a few hundred thousand distinct CDR3 sequences, over 7.5% of them seen just once. Sequences were obtained from PBMCs. These receptors were obtained from a human donor in good health (CMV status not recorded). Some clones in this sample may be carry-over from other donors' samples.

This clonotype has a count of ten or more. The rearrangement joins TRBV7-2 to TRBJ1-1; 8 bases align to TRBD1. V lost 4 bases, J lost 11 bases, and 12 bases stayed unmatched. Germline V gene data show CDR1 as SGHTA and CDR2 as FQGNSA. CDR3 size: 14 residues. CDR3 DNA: TGTGCCAGCAGCTCCTATACGCAGGGGGCGCTGGCTTTCTTT. It yields the protein CASSSYTQGALAFF.

This clonotype was recorded once. This sequence joins TRBV20-1 and TRBJ1-4; no firm D call. The CDR3 contains 15 residues. Germline V gene lookup returns CDR1 DFQATT and CDR2 SNEGSKA (reference sequence). Trimming took 6 bases from V and 4 from J, leaving 18 bases between them. The CDR3 nucleotides read TGCAGTGCCACTAAGTCCGCAGGCTTTAATGAAAAACTGTTTTTT. Amino acid sequence: CSATKSAGFNEKLFF.

This clonotype occurred a few times. V is TRBV7-9 and J is TRBJ2-2; D unresolved. Trimming shortened V by 7 bases and J by 0 bases, and 18 bases separated the two germline ends. Per germline, CDR1 SEHNR and CDR2 FQNEAQ (reference sequence). The CDR3 runs to 17 residues. CDR3 protein: CASTPDHGYTNTGELFF. The DNA of the CDR3 is TGTGCCAGCACCCCGGATCACGGATACACGAACACCGGGGAGCTGTTTTTT.

This clonotype was seen repeatedly, ten times or more. The V and J genes are TRBV12-3 or TRBV12-4 and TRBJ2-2; D possibly corresponds to TRBD1 (5 bases). CDR3 length equals 15 residues. Trimming left V 6 bases short and J 1 base short, with 12 bases between. CDR3 amino acids: CASRSYQGNTGELFF. The CDR3 DNA follows: TGTGCCAGCAGATCCTACCAGGGGAACACCGGGGAGCTGTTTTTT.

This chain uses TRBV10-3 with TRBJ2-1; D not resolved. The germline V and J ends were trimmed by 2 bases and 12 bases, with 8 bases remaining between them. Germline CDR1 and CDR2: ENHRY and SYGVKD. This CDR3 comprises 11 residues. The CDR3 sequence is CAISEGNGQFF. CDR3 sequence (DNA): TGTGCCATCAGTGAGGGGAACGGGCAGTTCTTC.

V is TRBV12-3 or TRBV12-4 and J is TRBJ2-3; D is unresolved. The CDR3 is made up of 14 amino acids. Between the trimmed V and J ends, which lost 5 bases and 3 bases, there was a span of 12 bases. The CDR3 region has the DNA TGTGCCAGCAGTCAACCTCCTTTGACAGATACGCAGTATTTT. Its protein is CASSQPPLTDTQYF.

With respect to this clonotype: A much larger clone sits a single nucleotide away, making a read error possible. The rearrangement joins TRBV12-3 or TRBV12-4 to TRBJ1-6; tentatively, D is TRBD1 (5 bases). This CDR3 comprises 15 residues. CDR3 nucleotide sequence: TGTGCCAGCAGTGTCGGCGGGGCATGGAATTCACACCTCCACTTT. Translating gives CASSVGGAWNSHLHF.

This clonotype was picked up a small number of times. The chain links TRBV12-3 or TRBV12-4 to TRBJ2-1; D possibly uses TRBD1 or TRBD2 (5 bases each). The CDR3 sequence is 12 residues long. Trimming stripped 7 bases from V and 7 bases from J, with 11 bases between. CDR3 amino acids: CASTRGGNEQFF. The CDR3 DNA reads TGTGCCAGCACCCGGGGCGGAAATGAGCAGTTCTTC.

This clonotype has a handful of counts. The chain couples TRBV5-6 to TRBJ2-7; 8 bases align to TRBD1. Germline V gene sequence: CDR1 SGHDT, CDR2 YYEEEE. V shed 4 bases and J 2 bases; nucleotides not matched to a gene: 8. This CDR3 spans 15 amino acids. CDR3 sequence (DNA): TGTGCCAGCAGCCGCCCGGGACAGGCAGCCTACGAGCAGTACTTC. Translated: CASSRPGQAAYEQYF. The variable domain in full, completed from reference TRBV5-6 and TRBJ2-7, reads DAGVTQSPTHLIKTRGQQVTLRCSPKSGHDTVSWYQQALGQGPQFIFQYYEEEERQRGNFPDRFSGHQFPNYSSELNVNALLLGDSALYLCASSRPGQAAYEQYFGPGTRLTVT.